This T cell receptor beta chain was found in a study of shared clonotypes between healthy human individuals (dated by TCRdb to about 2020). Turning to the overall study: The cohort comprised a couple of women and a few men aged 18 to 49 years. To estimate repertoire size and how much clonotype sharing occurs between individuals, the study deeply sequenced the blood TCR repertoires of a handful of healthy adults. For each donor, CD4 naive and CD4 memory were each run on three plates, CD8 naive on two plates, and CD8 memory on one plate. To increase sequencing depth and limit assay-specific biases, different laboratories used diverse techniques to prepare libraries and sequence TCR repertoires. Leukapheresis yielded between about 0.9 and 9.5 billion PBMCs per donor. Study-wide findings and limitations: Estimated clonotype richness was generally larger for naive than for memory subsets. Across a few donors, roughly 5.4% of naive CD4, 3.5% of naive CD8, about 2% of memory CD4, and approximately 0.42% of memory CD8 clonotypes were shared. The genetic and exposure-history diversity represented was limited by the small number of donors. Sampling was limited to blood, and TCR repertoires in tissue likely differ from TCR repertoires in blood. Higher generation probabilities were observed for clonotypes shared by all four sorted-subset donors than for non-shared clonotypes. Incomplete sequencing was indicated by rarefaction of sorted-subset datasets, despite the large sequencing depth. Pairwise subsampling indicated that sequencing depth was expected to affect the degree of clonotype sharing among donors.

Using the deep immunoSEQ assay, multiplex PCR amplified TCR CDR3 regions from genomic DNA. Genomic DNA extracted from each cell subset was distributed evenly over all wells of several immunoSEQ 96-well plates, and each plate served as one replicate. For sorted subsets, approximately 200 ng of genomic DNA, equivalent to some 30,000 T cell genomes, went into each replicate PCR. Purified libraries were quantified with a Qubit 3.0 fluorometer, sized on a Bioanalyzer 2100, and re-quantified with the KAPA Library Quantification kit. Every immunoSEQ 96-well plate was sequenced on a dedicated single-read 150-cycle Illumina NextSeq 550 flow cell. The authors' pipeline ran thus. Because the immunoSEQ output held only junctional sequences and lacked quality scores, the filtering could not match the filtering applied to full-length reads. To assign V/J genes and CDR3, sequences were annotated against IMGT germline references using PyIR, a Python wrapper for IgBLAST v1.9. Reads were filtered out if the reads had weak V/J assignments (E-value above 1e-6), no CDR3, stop codons, out-of-frame junctions, or ambiguous translated residues. A V3J clonotype was defined by an identical inferred V gene, J gene, and CDR3 amino acid sequence. To compute the percentage overlap between repertoires, the number of shared unique clonotypes was divided by the size of the smaller repertoire. Repertoire richness was assessed with RTK rarefaction, the Chao1 estimator, and Recon v2.1 estimates of unobserved clonotypes. OLGA was used to compute generation probabilities for all TCRbeta clonotypes that the gDNA method yielded from several donors. TCRdb provides this immuneACCESS table in a form limited to in-frame rearrangements. Some clones are lacking; in checked studies, under half of them reflect an unresolved V gene, and why the rest are absent is not known. V and J calls and clone size are those listed in that table; D and trimming were worked out from the DNA. The sample data list approximately 2.1 million clones, and 80% to 95% of these were observed just once. About 0.39% of the sample lies in the top ten.

Inclusive of the bounding cysteine and phenylalanine, the CDR3 is 14 residues long. Only CDR3 DNA remains: 42 bases, in frame from the first base. The V and J ends are trimmed by 4 bases and 7 bases, leaving 13 bases between them. CDR1 and CDR2 are drawn from the germline V gene: SNHLY, FYNNEI. As regards this clone: Its specific antigen is unknown. The input lacks base qualities; no much larger clone sits a single base away.

Donors were healthy HIV-negative adults with no recently reported acute infections or vaccinations. Every donor was a Caucasian adult residing in Nashville, Tennessee, USA. Magnetic negative selection was used to enrich CD4+ T cells, after which naive cells were positively selected on CD45RA and the negative fraction became the memory subset. After blood collection by leukapheresis, PBMCs were isolated using Ficoll-Histopaque density gradient centrifugation and then cryopreserved in the vapor phase of liquid nitrogen. Purity and quantity of every magnetically sorted T cell population were checked by analytical flow cytometry. Each sorted fraction had its genomic DNA isolated and then quantified by UV absorbance on a Nanodrop 2000c.

Sequencing was carried out using naive CD4+ T cells from PBMCs. The sample's cell subset or site, from its label and the paper: CD45RA+ positively selected. The origin of this receptor is a man aged 18 to 30 in good health. Some clones in this sample may be carry-over from other donors' samples. This chain is built from TRBV2 and TRBJ1-4; TRBD1 is possibly the D segment (6 matching bases). The CDR3 corresponds to CASSVHREIEKLFF. At the DNA level, the sequence is TGTGCCAGCAGTGTGCACAGGGAAATTGAAAAACTGTTTTTT.